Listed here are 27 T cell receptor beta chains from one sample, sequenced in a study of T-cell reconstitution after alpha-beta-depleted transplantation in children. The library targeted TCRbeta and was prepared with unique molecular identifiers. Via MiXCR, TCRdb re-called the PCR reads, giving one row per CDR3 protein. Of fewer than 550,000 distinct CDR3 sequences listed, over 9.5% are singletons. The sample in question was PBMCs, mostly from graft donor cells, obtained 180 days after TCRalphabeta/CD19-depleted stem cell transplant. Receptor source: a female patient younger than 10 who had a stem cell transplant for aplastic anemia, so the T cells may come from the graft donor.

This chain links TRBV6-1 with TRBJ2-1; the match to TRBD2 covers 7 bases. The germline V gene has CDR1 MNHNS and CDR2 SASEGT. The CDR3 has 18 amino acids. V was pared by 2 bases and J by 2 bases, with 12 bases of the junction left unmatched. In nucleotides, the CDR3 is TGTGCCAGCAGTGAATGGATCAGCGGGACGCGTACCTACAATGAGCAGTTCTTC. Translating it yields CASSEWISGTRTYNEQFF.

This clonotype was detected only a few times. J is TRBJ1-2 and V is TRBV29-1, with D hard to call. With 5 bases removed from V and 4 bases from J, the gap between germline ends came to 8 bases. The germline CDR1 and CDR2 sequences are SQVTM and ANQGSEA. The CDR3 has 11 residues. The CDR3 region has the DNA TGCAGCGTTAGGGTTAGCTATGGCTACACCTTC. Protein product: CSVRVSYGYTF.

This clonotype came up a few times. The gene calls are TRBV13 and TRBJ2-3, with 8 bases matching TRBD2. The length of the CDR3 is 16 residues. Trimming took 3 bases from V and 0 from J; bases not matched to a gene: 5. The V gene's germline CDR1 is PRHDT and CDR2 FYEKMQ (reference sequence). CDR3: CASSFSTSGSTDTQYF. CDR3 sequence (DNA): TGTGCCAGCAGCTTCTCTACTAGCGGAAGCACAGATACGCAGTATTTT. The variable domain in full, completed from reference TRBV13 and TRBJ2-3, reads AAGVIQSPRHLIKEKRETATLKCYPIPRHDTVYWYQQGPGQDPQFLISFYEKMQSDKGSIPDRFSAQQFSDYHSELNMSSLELGDSALYFCASSFSTSGSTDTQYFGPGTRLTVL.

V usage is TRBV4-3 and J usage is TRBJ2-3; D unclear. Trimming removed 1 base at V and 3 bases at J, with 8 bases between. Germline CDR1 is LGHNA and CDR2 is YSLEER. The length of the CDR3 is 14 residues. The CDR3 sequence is CASSQAPATDTQYF. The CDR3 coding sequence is TGCGCCAGCAGCCAAGCTCCGGCAACAGATACGCAGTATTTT.

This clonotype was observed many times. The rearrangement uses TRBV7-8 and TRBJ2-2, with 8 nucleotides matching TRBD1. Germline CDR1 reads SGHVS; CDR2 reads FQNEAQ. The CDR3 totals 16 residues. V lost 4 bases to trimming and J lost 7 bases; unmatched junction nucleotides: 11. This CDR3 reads CASSSRGQADGGELFF. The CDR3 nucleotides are TGTGCCAGCAGCTCAAGGGGACAGGCGGATGGCGGGGAGCTGTTTTTT.

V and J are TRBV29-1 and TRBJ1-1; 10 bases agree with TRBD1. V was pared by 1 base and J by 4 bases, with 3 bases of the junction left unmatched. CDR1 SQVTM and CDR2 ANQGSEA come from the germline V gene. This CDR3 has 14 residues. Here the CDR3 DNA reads TGCAGCGTTGAAGGACAGGGGGCGGGCACTGAAGCTTTCTTT. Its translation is CSVEGQGAGTEAFF.

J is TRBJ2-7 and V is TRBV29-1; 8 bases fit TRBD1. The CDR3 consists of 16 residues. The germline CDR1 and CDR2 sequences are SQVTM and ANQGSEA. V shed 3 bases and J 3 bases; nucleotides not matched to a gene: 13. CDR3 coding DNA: TGCAGCGTTGAGGTCCCGTGGACAGGGATGAGCTACGAGCAGTACTTC. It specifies CSVEVPWTGMSYEQYF.

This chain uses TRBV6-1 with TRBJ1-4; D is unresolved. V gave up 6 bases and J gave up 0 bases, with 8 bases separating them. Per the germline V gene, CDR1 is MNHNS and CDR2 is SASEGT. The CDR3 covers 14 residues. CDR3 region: CASRTTTTNEKLFF. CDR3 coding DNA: TGTGCCAGCAGAACTACAACAACTAATGAAAAACTGTTTTTT.

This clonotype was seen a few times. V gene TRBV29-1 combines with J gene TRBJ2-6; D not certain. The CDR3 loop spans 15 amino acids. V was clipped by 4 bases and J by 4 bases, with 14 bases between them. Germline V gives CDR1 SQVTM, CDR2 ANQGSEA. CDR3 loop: CSVVFKGTGANVLTF. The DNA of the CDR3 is TGCAGCGTTGTTTTCAAGGGCACCGGGGCCAACGTCCTGACTTTC. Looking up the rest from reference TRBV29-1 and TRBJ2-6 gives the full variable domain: SAVISQKPSRDICQRGTSLTIQCQVDSQVTMMFWYRQQPGQSLTLIATANQGSEATYESGFVIDKFPISRPNLTFSTLTVSNMSPEDSSIYLCSVVFKGTGANVLTFGAGSRLTVL.

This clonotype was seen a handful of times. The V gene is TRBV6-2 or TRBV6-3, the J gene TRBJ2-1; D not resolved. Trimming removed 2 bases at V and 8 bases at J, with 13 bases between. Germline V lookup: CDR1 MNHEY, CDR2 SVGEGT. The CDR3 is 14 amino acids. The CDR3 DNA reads TGTGCCAGCAGTTACCCATCTTGGAGCGATGAGCAGTTCTTC. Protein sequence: CASSYPSWSDEQFF.

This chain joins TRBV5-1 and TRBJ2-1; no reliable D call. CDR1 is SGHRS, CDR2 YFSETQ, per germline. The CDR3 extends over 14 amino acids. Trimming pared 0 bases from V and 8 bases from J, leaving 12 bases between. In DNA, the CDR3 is TGCGCCAGCAGCTTGGGGACCGAATTCGATGAGCAGTTCTTC. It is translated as CASSLGTEFDEQFF.

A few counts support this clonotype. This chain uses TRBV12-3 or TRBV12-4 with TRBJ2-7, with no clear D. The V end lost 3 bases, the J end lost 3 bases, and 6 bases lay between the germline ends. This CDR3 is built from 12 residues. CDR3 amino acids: CASSFKGYEQYF. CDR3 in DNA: TGTGCCAGCAGTTTCAAGGGCTACGAGCAGTACTTC.

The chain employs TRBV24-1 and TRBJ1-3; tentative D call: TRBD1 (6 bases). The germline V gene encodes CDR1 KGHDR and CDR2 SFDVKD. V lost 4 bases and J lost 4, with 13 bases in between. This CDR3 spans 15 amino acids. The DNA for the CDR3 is TGTGCCACCAGTGACGCTACAGGGTCCGGAAACACCATATATTTT. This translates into CATSDATGSGNTIYF.

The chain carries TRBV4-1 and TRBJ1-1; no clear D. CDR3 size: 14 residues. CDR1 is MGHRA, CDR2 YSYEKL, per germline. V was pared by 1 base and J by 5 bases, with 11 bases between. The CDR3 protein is CASSQGWGGTEAFF. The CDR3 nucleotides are TGCGCCAGCAGCCAAGGATGGGGAGGGACTGAAGCTTTCTTT.

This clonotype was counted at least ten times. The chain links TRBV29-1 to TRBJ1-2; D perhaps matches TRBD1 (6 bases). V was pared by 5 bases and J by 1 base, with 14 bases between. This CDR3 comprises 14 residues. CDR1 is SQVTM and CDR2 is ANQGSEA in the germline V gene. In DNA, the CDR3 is TGCAGCGTTTATATGACAGGCCTTAACTATGGCTACACCTTC. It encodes CSVYMTGLNYGYTF.

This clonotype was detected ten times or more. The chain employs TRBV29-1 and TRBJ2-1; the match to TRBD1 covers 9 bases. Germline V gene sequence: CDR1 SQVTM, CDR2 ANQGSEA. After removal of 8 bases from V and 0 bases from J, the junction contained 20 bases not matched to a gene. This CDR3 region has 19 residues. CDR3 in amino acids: CSPRGRTGVAEASYNEQFF. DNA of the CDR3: TGCAGCCCTAGGGGTAGGACAGGGGTCGCTGAGGCCTCCTACAATGAGCAGTTCTTC.

The CDR3 DNA sequence: TGCAGTGCTAGACTAAACCGTCCCACCAAAAACATTCAGTACTTC. Translating it yields CSARLNRPTKNIQYF. J is TRBJ2-4 and V is TRBV20-1; D is ambiguous. V was clipped by 2 bases and J by 2 bases, with 13 bases between them. CDR1 DFQATT and CDR2 SNEGSKA come from the germline V gene (reference sequence). CDR3 length equals 15 residues.

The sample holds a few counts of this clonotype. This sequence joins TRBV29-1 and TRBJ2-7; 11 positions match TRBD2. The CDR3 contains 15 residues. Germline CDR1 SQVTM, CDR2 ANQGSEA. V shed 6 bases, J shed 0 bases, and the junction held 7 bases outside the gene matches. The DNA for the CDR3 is TGCAGCGTCGTTCTGGGACTAGCGGACTCCTACGAGCAGTACTTC. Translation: CSVVLGLADSYEQYF.

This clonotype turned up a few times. The CDR3 spells CASGSLGDRGSGANVLTF. The CDR3 region has the DNA TGCGCCAGCGGATCCTTAGGAGATAGAGGATCTGGGGCCAACGTCCTGACTTTC. The V and J genes are TRBV5-1 and TRBJ2-6; D not certain. Trimming shortened V by 7 bases and J by 1 base, and 21 bases separated the two germline ends. Germline loops: CDR1 SGHRS, CDR2 YFSETQ. The CDR3 runs to 18 residues.

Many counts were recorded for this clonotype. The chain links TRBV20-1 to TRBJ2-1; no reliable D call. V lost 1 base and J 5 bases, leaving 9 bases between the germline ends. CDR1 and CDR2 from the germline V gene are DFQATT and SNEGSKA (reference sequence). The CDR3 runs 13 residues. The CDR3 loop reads CSARGGQNNEQFF. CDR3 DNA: TGCAGTGCTAGAGGTGGCCAAAACAATGAGCAGTTCTTC.

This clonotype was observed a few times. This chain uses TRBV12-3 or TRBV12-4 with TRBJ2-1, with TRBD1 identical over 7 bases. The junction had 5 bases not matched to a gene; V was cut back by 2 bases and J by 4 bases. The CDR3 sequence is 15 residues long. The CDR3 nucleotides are TGTGCCAGCAGTTTAATTGGGACAGAGTACAATGAGCAGTTCTTC. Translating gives CASSLIGTEYNEQFF.

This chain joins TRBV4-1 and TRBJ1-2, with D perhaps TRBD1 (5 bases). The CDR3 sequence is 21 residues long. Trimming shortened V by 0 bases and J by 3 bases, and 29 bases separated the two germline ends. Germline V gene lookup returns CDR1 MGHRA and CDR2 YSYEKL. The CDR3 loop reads CASSQDNGQGFSPRAYYGYTF. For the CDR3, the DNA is TGCGCCAGCAGCCAAGATAACGGGCAGGGTTTTTCCCCGAGGGCCTACTATGGCTACACCTTC.

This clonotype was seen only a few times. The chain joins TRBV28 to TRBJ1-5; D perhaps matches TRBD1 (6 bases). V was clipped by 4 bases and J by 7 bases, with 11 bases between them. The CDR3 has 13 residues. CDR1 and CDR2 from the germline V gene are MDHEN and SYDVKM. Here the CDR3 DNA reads TGTGCCAGCAGTTGGACAGACCGGCAGCCCCAGCATTTT. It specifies CASSWTDRQPQHF.

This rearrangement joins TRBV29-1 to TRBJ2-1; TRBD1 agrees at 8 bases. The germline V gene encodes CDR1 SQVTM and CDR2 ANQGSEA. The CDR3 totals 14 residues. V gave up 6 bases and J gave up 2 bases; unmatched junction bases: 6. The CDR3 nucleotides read TGCAGCGTGGGCAGGGGGCCGACCTACAATGAGCAGTTCTTC. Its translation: CSVGRGPTYNEQFF.

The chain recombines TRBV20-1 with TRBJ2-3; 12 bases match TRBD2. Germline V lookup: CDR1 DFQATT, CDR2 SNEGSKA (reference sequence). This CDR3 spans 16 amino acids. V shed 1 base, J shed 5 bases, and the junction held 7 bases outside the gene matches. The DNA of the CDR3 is TGCAGTGCTAGAGGGCTAGCGGGAGGGCCAATAGATACGCAGTATTTT. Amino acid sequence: CSARGLAGGPIDTQYF.

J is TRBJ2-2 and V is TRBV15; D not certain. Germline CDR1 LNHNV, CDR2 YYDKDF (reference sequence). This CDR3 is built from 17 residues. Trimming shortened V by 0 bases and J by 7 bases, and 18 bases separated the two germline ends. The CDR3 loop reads CATSRDTLTNPRGELFF. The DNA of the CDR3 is TGTGCCACCAGCAGAGATACCCTCACTAACCCTCGCGGGGAGCTGTTTTTT.

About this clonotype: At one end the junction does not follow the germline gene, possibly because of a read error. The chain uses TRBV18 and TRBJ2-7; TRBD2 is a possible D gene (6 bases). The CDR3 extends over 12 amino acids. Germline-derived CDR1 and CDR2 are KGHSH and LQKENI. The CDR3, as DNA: TGTGCCAGCTCGGAGGGTCACTACGGGCAGTACTTC. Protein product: CASSEGHYGQYF.